This T cell receptor beta chain was observed in a study of T-cell reconstitution after alpha-beta-depleted transplantation in children. A few counts support this clonotype. Unique molecular identifiers were incorporated when the TCRbeta library was constructed. TCRdb passed the PCR reads through MiXCR, listing each CDR3 protein once. The table lists fewer than 550,000 distinct CDR3 sequences, roughly an eighth of them singletons, with 12% to 15% in the top ten. The TCR sequence derives from a female patient younger than 10 who had a stem cell transplant for aplastic anemia, so the T cells may come from the graft donor. Source: PBMCs, mostly from graft donor cells, taken 180 days after TCRalphabeta/CD19-depleted stem cell transplant.

The DNA of the CDR3 is TGTGCCAGCAGGAAACTTCGGCGGGGGGCAGATACGCAGTATTTT. Its protein product is CASRKLRRGADTQYF. This chain connects TRBV5-5 to TRBJ2-3; 8 positions match TRBD2. CDR1 is SGHKS and CDR2 is YYEKEE in the germline V gene (reference sequence). This CDR3 comprises 15 residues. The trim removed 5 bases at V and 4 bases at J, leaving 9 bases unmatched.